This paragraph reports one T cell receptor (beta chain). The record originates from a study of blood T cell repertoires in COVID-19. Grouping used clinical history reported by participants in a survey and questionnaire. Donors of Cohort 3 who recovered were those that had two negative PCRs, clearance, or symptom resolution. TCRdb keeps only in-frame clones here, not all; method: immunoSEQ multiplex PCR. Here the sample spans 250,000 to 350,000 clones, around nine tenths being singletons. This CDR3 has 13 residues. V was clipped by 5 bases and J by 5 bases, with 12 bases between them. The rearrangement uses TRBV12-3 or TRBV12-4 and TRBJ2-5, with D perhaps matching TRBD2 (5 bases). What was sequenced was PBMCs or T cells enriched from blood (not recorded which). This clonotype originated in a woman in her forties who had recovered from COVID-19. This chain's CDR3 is CASSNIARETQYF. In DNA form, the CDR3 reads TGTGCCAGCAGTAATATAGCGAGGGAGACCCAGTACTTC.